The present T cell receptor (beta chain) was sequenced within a study of T-cell reconstitution after alpha-beta-depleted transplantation in children. Broader study findings: Diversity of TCRbeta at day 60 was high in some patients, arising from surviving recipient T cells and thymic progenitors. Two months or so post-transplant, alpha-beta T cells reportedly derived from several hundred expanded graft clones. Among T cells one year after transplant, newly produced cells accounted for most counts and diversity.

Germline CDR1 and CDR2: DFQATT and SNEGSKA (reference sequence). Germline trimming cut 4 bases from V and 2 bases from J; bases unmatched to any gene: 6. There are 14 residues in the CDR3. It was with unique molecular identifiers that the TCRbeta library was prepared. A single record per CDR3 protein comes from TCRdb applying MiXCR to the PCR reads. The top ten hold 15% to 20% of the sample, which has some 150,000 distinct CDR3 sequences, 8.8% seen once. This clonotype was seen at least ten times. Its antigen is not known. The chain carries TRBV20-1 and TRBJ2-3; TRBD1 aligns across 7 bases. The starting material was PBMCs, mostly from graft donor cells, obtained 180 days after TCRalphabeta/CD19-depleted stem cell transplant. This TCR came from a female patient between 2 and 15 years old who had a stem cell transplant for congenital amegakaryocytic thrombocytopenia, so the T cells may come from the graft donor. This CDR3 is CSAIGQVFTDTQYF. CDR3 nucleotides: TGCAGTGCTATTGGACAGGTATTCACAGATACGCAGTATTTT.